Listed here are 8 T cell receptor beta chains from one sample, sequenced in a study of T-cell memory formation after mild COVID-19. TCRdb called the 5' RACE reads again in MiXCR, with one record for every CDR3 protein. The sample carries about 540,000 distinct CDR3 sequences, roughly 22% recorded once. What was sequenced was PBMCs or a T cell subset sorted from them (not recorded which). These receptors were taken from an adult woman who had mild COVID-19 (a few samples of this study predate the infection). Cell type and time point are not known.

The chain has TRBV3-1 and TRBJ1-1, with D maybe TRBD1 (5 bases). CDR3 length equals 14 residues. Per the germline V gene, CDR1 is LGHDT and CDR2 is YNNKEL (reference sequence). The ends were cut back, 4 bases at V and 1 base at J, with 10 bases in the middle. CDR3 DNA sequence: TGTGCCAGCAGCCCGCCGACAGCGAACACTGAAGCTTTCTTT. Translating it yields CASSPPTANTEAFF.

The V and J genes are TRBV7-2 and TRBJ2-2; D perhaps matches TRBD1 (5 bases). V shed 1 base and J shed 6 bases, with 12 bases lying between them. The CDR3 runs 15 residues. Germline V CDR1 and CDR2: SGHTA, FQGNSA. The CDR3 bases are TGTGCCAGCAGCTTAGGCAGGGTACCTCCCGGGGAGCTGTTTTTT. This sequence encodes CASSLGRVPPGELFF.

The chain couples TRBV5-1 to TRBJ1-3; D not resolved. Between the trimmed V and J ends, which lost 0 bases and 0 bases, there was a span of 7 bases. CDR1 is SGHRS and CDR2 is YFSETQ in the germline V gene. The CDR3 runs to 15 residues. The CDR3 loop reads CASSLGQSSGNTIYF. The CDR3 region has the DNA TGCGCCAGCAGCTTGGGCCAGAGCTCTGGAAACACCATATATTTT.

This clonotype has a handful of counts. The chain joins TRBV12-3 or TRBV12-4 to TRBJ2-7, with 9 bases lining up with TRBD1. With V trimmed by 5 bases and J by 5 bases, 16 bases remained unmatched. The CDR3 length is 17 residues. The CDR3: CASSDAALGQGLNEQYF. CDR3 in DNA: TGTGCCAGCAGTGACGCGGCCTTGGGACAGGGACTTAACGAGCAGTACTTC.

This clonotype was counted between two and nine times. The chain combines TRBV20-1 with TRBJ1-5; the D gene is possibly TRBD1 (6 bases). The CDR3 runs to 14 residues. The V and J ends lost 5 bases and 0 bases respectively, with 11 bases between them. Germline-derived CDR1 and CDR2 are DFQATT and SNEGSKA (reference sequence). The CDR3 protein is CSALLTGSNQPQHF. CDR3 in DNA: TGCAGTGCTTTGTTGACAGGTAGCAATCAGCCCCAGCATTTT.

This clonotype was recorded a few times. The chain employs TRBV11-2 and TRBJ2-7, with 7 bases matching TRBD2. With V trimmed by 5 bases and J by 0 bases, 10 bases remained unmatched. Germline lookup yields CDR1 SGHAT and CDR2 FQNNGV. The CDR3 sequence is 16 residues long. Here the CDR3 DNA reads TGTGCCAGCAGCCCCCAGGGAGGGGCGATCTCCTACGAGCAGTACTTC. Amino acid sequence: CASSPQGGAISYEQYF.

Here the CDR3 reads CASSLEVSREAFF. DNA for the CDR3: TGTGCCAGCAGCTTAGAAGTCAGCAGAGAAGCTTTCTTT. V gene TRBV7-9 combines with J gene TRBJ1-1; D is unresolved. The CDR3 has 13 residues. Germline CDR1 is SEHNR and CDR2 is FQNEAQ (reference sequence). V lost 1 base and J 8 bases, leaving 11 bases between the germline ends.

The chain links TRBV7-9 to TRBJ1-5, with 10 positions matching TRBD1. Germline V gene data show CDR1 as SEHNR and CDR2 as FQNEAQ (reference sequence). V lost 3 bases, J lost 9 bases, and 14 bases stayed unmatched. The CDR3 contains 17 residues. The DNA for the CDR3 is TGTGCCAGCAGCTTGGGGATGATCCGGGACAGGGGAAGGCCCCAGCATTTT. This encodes CASSLGMIRDRGRPQHF.